This T cell receptor beta chain appears in the sequencing data of a study of technical replicates of blood from a handful of donors. CDR3 size: 15 residues. Looked up from germline, CDR1 is SGHRS and CDR2 is YFSETQ. J was trimmed by 4 bases and V by 9 bases; bases with no gene match: 5. The repertoire was sequenced with immunoSEQ multiplex PCR; TCRdb's copy has only in-frame clones and lacks some. The table shows some 82,000 clones, with roughly 97% occurring only once. This chain links TRBV5-1 with TRBJ2-1, with 15 bases aligning to TRBD2. The sequenced sample was T cells isolated from PBMCs. This clonotype was sampled from a human donor in good health. CDR3 sequence reads: CATRTSGGAYNEQFF. DNA of the CDR3: TGCGCCACCAGGACTAGCGGGGGGGCTTACAATGAGCAGTTCTTC.